A single sample is the source of the 26 T cell receptor beta chains below, sequenced in a study of blood T cells in healthy people across ages. Primers used in a second PCR of about 6 to 12 cycles were a sample-barcoded 5' primer and a J-beta primer mix. TCRdb called the 5' RACE reads again in MiXCR, with one record for every CDR3 protein. The sample has approximately 670,000 distinct CDR3 sequences, roughly two fifths seen once. The source material was blood. All receptors derive from an elderly man in good health.

The chain uses TRBV29-1 and TRBJ1-2; 8 bases line up with TRBD1. V was pared by 1 base and J by 0 bases, with 4 bases of the junction left unmatched. Germline V gene data show CDR1 as SQVTM and CDR2 as ANQGSEA. The CDR3 runs to 15 residues. CDR3 DNA sequence: TGCAGCGTTGAAGGGACAGGGAGCTCTAACTATGGCTACACCTTC. Encoded protein: CSVEGTGSSNYGYTF.

This chain joins TRBV5-1 and TRBJ2-3; D remains unclear. Germline CDR1 is SGHRS and CDR2 is YFSETQ. The CDR3 consists of 14 residues. Trimming removed 0 bases at V and 6 bases at J, with 11 bases between. The CDR3 DNA follows: TGCGCCAGCAGCTTGGAACTAAACATGGATACGCAGTATTTT. It translates to CASSLELNMDTQYF. The full variable domain, completed using reference TRBV5-1 and TRBJ2-3, is KAGVTQTPRYLIKTRGQQVTLSCSPISGHRSVSWYQQTPGQGLQFLFEYFSETQRNKGNFPGRFSGRQFSNSRSEMNVSTLELGDSALYLCASSLELNMDTQYFGPGTRLTVL.

The genes are TRBV7-9 and TRBJ2-1; D is unclear. V lost 0 bases to trimming and J lost 9 bases, with 6 bases between them. The length of the CDR3 is 12 residues. Germline lookup yields CDR1 SEHNR and CDR2 FQNEAQ (reference sequence). CDR3 sequence: CASSLALVEQFF. The DNA of the CDR3 is TGTGCCAGCAGCTTAGCCCTGGTTGAGCAGTTCTTC.

This clonotype was counted at least ten times. The chain recombines TRBV14 with TRBJ2-5, with TRBD1 as a possible D gene (6 bases). Trimming removed 0 bases from V and 11 bases from J, with 16 bases in between. This CDR3 region has 14 residues. CDR1 and CDR2 from the germline V gene are SGHDN and FVKESK. The CDR3 loop reads CASSQEASGDEQYF. CDR3 bases: TGTGCCAGCAGCCAAGAGGCATCAGGGGATGAGCAGTACTTC.

The chain recombines TRBV20-1 with TRBJ1-1, with a possible D match to TRBD1 (6 bases). Germline-derived CDR1 and CDR2 are DFQATT and SNEGSKA (reference sequence). The V and J ends lost 2 bases and 4 bases respectively, with 17 bases between them. CDR3 length: 15 residues. The CDR3 nucleotides are TGCAGTGCTAGAACACAGGGACGGGAGGGCACTGAAGCTTTCTTT. Its translation: CSARTQGREGTEAFF.

This clonotype was seen ten or more times. The CDR3 DNA reads as TGTGCCAGCAGCAACAGGGTGGCCAAAAACATTCAGTACTTC. Amino acid sequence: CASSNRVAKNIQYF. V usage is TRBV6-5 and J usage is TRBJ2-4; tentative D call: TRBD1 (6 bases). The V end was cut by 6 bases, the J end by 1 base, with 10 bases between. CDR1 and CDR2 (germline): MNHEY, SVGAGI. This CDR3 region has 14 residues.

This clonotype was found a few times. V usage is TRBV12-3 or TRBV12-4 and J usage is TRBJ2-1; D is unresolved. V lost 1 base, J lost 4 bases, and 14 bases lay in between. This CDR3 has 16 amino acids. CDR3 bases: TGTGCCAGCAGTTTAGAGAACCTTCGGGCTTACAATGAGCAGTTCTTC. Translating gives CASSLENLRAYNEQFF.

V usage is TRBV27 and J usage is TRBJ2-7; D could derive from TRBD1 or TRBD2 (5 bases each). The V end was cut by 2 bases, the J end by 3 bases, with 14 bases between. This CDR3 contains 15 residues. CDR1 is MNHEY and CDR2 is SMNVEV in the germline V gene (reference sequence). CDR3 sequence reads: CASSLQGRGVYEQYF. CDR3 bases: TGTGCCAGCAGTTTACAGGGCCGAGGGGTCTACGAGCAGTACTTC.

This chain joins TRBV27 and TRBJ2-7, with 8 bases aligning to TRBD1. Germline-derived CDR1 and CDR2 are MNHEY and SMNVEV (reference sequence). The J segment lost 6 bases and the V segment lost 2 bases, leaving 6 bases of the junction unmatched. The length of the CDR3 is 14 residues. The CDR3 coding sequence is TGTGCCAGCAGTTTAAGACAGGGGAGGTCCGAGCAGTACTTC. Translated, it gives CASSLRQGRSEQYF.

The chain employs TRBV20-1 and TRBJ2-5, with D uncertain. The J call is in doubt because the DNA end fits TRBJ2-7 better. CDR3 length: 15 residues. Germline CDR1 reads DFQATT; CDR2 reads SNEGSKA (reference sequence). The CDR3 spells CSARDPRLNSYEQYF. CDR3 sequence (DNA): TGCAGTGCTAGAGATCCGCGCCTGAATTCCTACGAGCAGTACTTC.

The chain has TRBV10-3 and TRBJ1-4, with a possible D match to TRBD1 (5 bases). V gave up 8 bases and J gave up 7 bases, with 14 bases separating them. This CDR3 region has 13 residues. The germline gives CDR1 ENHRY, CDR2 SYGVKD. This CDR3 reads CAIGGRAGEKLFF. The CDR3 DNA sequence: TGTGCCATCGGCGGCAGGGCCGGTGAAAAACTGTTTTTT.

In this sample, this clonotype turned up a few times. The rearrangement uses TRBV11-2 and TRBJ2-1; unclear D gene. The V gene lost 5 bases and the J gene lost 8 bases, with 10 bases spanning the gap. Germline V lookup: CDR1 SGHAT, CDR2 FQNNGV. CDR3 size: 12 residues. In DNA form, the CDR3 reads TGTGCCAGCAGCATATCGCCTGATGAGCAGTTCTTC. This translates into CASSISPDEQFF.

Concerning this clonotype itself: A single base separates this from a much larger clone, so it may be a read error. Because the CDR3 is missing its conserved closing phenylalanine or tryptophan, this is likely a read error. The rearrangement uses TRBV9 and TRBJ2-5; TRBD1 matches at 7 bases. The V gene end was trimmed by 0 bases and the J gene end by 11 bases; junction bases not matched to a gene: 10. Germline V gene sequence: CDR1 SGDLS, CDR2 YYNGEE. The CDR3 has 14 amino acids. The CDR3 here is CASSVGDRAGEQYL. DNA for the CDR3: TGTGCCAGCAGCGTAGGCGACAGGGCGGGTGAGCAGTACTTA.

The CDR3 DNA reads as TGCGCCAGCAGCTTGGCCAGGGCACTCACAGATACGCAGTATTTT. Protein: CASSLARALTDTQYF. The rearrangement links TRBV5-1 to TRBJ2-3, with a tentative D call TRBD1 (5 bases). CDR1 is SGHRS, CDR2 YFSETQ, per germline. The V and J ends lost 0 bases and 2 bases respectively, with 10 bases between them. CDR3 size: 15 residues.

V and J are TRBV7-2 and TRBJ1-5; possible D gene TRBD1, 6 bases. Looked up from germline, CDR1 is SGHTA and CDR2 is FQGNSA. With 2 bases removed from V and 4 bases from J, the gap between germline ends came to 12 bases. The CDR3 totals 15 residues. The DNA of the CDR3 is TGTACCAGCAGCTTACAACGGGGGGCGAATCAGCCCCAGCATTTT. It is translated as CTSSLQRGANQPQHF.

This chain links TRBV25-1 with TRBJ1-2; D possibly corresponds to TRBD1 (5 bases). The CDR3 length is 14 residues. The V end lost 6 bases, the J end lost 5 bases, and 16 bases lay between the germline ends. Germline values: CDR1 MGHDK, CDR2 SYGVNS. The CDR3 spells CASRPSGTTYGYTF. CDR3 DNA sequence: TGTGCCAGCAGACCTTCCGGGACGACATATGGCTACACCTTC.

V and J are TRBV20-1 and TRBJ2-1, with D perhaps assigned TRBD1 or TRBD2 (7 bases each). The CDR3 is made up of 12 amino acids. V lost 3 bases, J lost 9 bases, and 12 bases lay in between. Germline CDR1 and CDR2: DFQATT and SNEGSKA (reference sequence). Here the CDR3 DNA reads TGCAGTGCTAGTCAGGGGGGGGGTGAGCAGTTCTTC. This codes for CSASQGGGEQFF.

This clonotype was detected only a few times. The chain uses TRBV9 and TRBJ1-2; 8 bases fit TRBD1. V was pared by 0 bases and J by 3 bases, with 1 base of the junction left unmatched. CDR3 length: 14 amino acids. The germline gives CDR1 SGDLS, CDR2 YYNGEE. This CDR3 is CASSVAQGDYGYTF. As DNA, the CDR3 is TGTGCCAGCAGCGTAGCACAGGGGGACTATGGCTACACCTTC.

This clonotype has a handful of counts. V gene TRBV6-2 or TRBV6-3 combines with J gene TRBJ2-1, with 11 bases that match TRBD2. J gave up 8 bases and V 7 bases, and 7 bases lay outside the gene matches. CDR1 MNHEY and CDR2 SVGEGT come from the germline V gene. The CDR3 runs to 14 residues. The CDR3 DNA reads as TGTGCCAGCAAGGGACTAGCGGCCTGGGATGAGCAGTTCTTC. Residues: CASKGLAAWDEQFF.

The chain joins TRBV11-2 to TRBJ2-1; D gene unclear. With 1 base removed from V and 8 bases from J, the gap between germline ends came to 12 bases. The CDR3 is 14 amino acids. CDR1 and CDR2 (germline): SGHAT, FQNNGV. Here the CDR3 DNA reads TGTGCCAGCAGCTTAGTCAGGAGTGGCTATGAGCAGTTCTTC. Its protein is CASSLVRSGYEQFF. Together with reference TRBV11-2 and TRBJ2-1, the CDR3 gives the full variable domain: EAGVAQSPRYKIIEKRQSVAFWCNPISGHATLYWYQQILGQGPKLLIQFQNNGVVDDSQLPKDRFSAERLKGVDSTLKIQPAKLEDSAVYLCASSLVRSGYEQFFGPGTRLTVL.

This clonotype was seen ten or more times. The chain links TRBV29-1 to TRBJ2-5; 10 nucleotides line up with TRBD1. CDR1 is SQVTM, CDR2 ANQGSEA, per germline. The junction had 2 bases not matched to a gene; V was cut back by 4 bases and J by 3 bases. CDR3 length: 13 amino acids. CDR3 sequence: CSVGTGGKETQYF. In nucleotides, the CDR3 is TGCAGCGTTGGGACAGGGGGTAAAGAGACCCAGTACTTC.

In this sample, this clonotype turned up a few times. As DNA, the CDR3 is TGTGCCAGCAGCTTAGTTACGAGCTCCTACAATGAGCAGTTCTTC. Encoded protein: CASSLVTSSYNEQFF. The chain carries TRBV7-9 and TRBJ2-1; D ambiguous. Trimming left V 1 base short and J 0 bases short, with 7 bases between. Looked up from germline, CDR1 is SEHNR and CDR2 is FQNEAQ (reference sequence). The CDR3 consists of 15 residues. The variable domain in full, completed from reference TRBV7-9 and TRBJ2-1, reads DTGVSQNPRHKITKRGQNVTFRCDPISEHNRLYWYRQTLGQGPEFLTYFQNEAQLEKSRLLSDRFSAERPKGSFSTLEIQRTEQGDSAMYLCASSLVTSSYNEQFFGPGTRLTVL.

The rearrangement joins TRBV27 to TRBJ1-1, with TRBD1 identical over 8 bases. The CDR3 length is 15 residues. The trim removed 5 bases at V and 7 bases at J, leaving 12 bases unmatched. In germline, CDR1 is MNHEY, CDR2 SMNVEV (reference sequence). CDR3 in amino acids: CASSVWGQANGEAFF. CDR3 DNA sequence: TGTGCCAGCAGTGTCTGGGGACAGGCGAACGGTGAAGCTTTCTTT.

The gene calls are TRBV12-3 or TRBV12-4 and TRBJ2-7, with D tentatively TRBD2 (6 bases). V shed 5 bases and J shed 2 bases, with 16 bases lying between them. The CDR3 is 15 residues long. CDR3 amino acids: CASSPRLGDTYEQYF. In DNA form, the CDR3 reads TGTGCCAGCAGTCCTAGACTAGGGGATACCTACGAGCAGTACTTC.

The chain is built from TRBV4-2 and TRBJ1-1; 11 bases fit TRBD1. The CDR3 spans 15 residues. Losses at the gene ends were 7 bases for V and 1 base for J; bases not matched to a gene: 5. The V gene's germline CDR1 is LGHNA and CDR2 YNFKEQ. The CDR3 spells CASIKDRGQNTEAFF. CDR3 DNA sequence: TGTGCCAGCATCAAGGACAGGGGGCAGAACACTGAAGCTTTCTTT.

This rearrangement joins TRBV7-2 to TRBJ2-5; 8 bases map to TRBD2. Germline values: CDR1 SGHTA, CDR2 FQGNSA. V lost 3 bases and J lost 4; bases outside the gene matches: 1. This CDR3 has 13 amino acids. The CDR3 sequence is CASSFTSGETQYF. CDR3 nucleotide sequence: TGTGCCAGCAGCTTCACTAGCGGAGAGACCCAGTACTTC.